This T cell receptor beta chain comes out of a study of blood T cell repertoires in COVID-19. About the study: Material from acute and convalescent COVID-19 was sourced from the United States, Italy and Spain.

Participant-given clinical history determined each cohort assignment. In Cohort 3, a recovered donor had either two negative PCRs, clearance, or symptom resolution. CDR3 length: 15 amino acids. Germline V gene data show CDR1 as ENHRY and CDR2 as SYGVKD. The V and J ends lost 3 bases and 4 bases, in that order; junction bases with no gene match: 4. How the authors handled the data: Using reference gene primer amplification, nucleated cell counts were estimated. The data were produced by immunoSEQ multiplex PCR, yet TCRdb's version contains in-frame clones alone and is incomplete. V, J and clone size are those of that table, while D and trimming were read from the DNA. Of around 470,000 clones in the sample, roughly 87% were seen once. This clone was recorded once.

This chain uses TRBV10-3 with TRBJ2-3; 10 bases fit TRBD2. This receptor was identified in a man younger than 35 who had recovered from COVID-19. The specimen was PBMCs or T cells enriched from blood (not recorded which). CDR3 nucleotide sequence: TGTGCCATCAGTGAATTGCTAGCGGGGGCAGATACGCAGTATTTT. Protein: CAISELLAGADTQYF.